This T cell receptor beta chain was obtained from a study of blood T cell repertoires in COVID-19. Study-wide context: COVID-19 samples collected from the United States, Italy and Spain covered acute and convalescent phases. PBMCs, B-cell-depleted T cells, or T cells provided the cDNA or gDNA that made up the material.

Methods used by the authors: Amplification of reference gene primers was used by the study to estimate nucleated cell counts. Using immunoSEQ multiplex PCR, the repertoire was profiled, and TCRdb retains in-frame clones only, with some absent. The V and J calls and clone size are taken from that table; D and trimming were inferred from the DNA. This table holds roughly 110,000 clones, approximately 80% found once. This clone is a singleton in its sample. J lost 2 bases, V lost 7 bases, and 5 bases had no gene match. CDR1 and CDR2 (germline): SNHLY, FYNNEI. The CDR3 runs to 14 residues. Sequenced sample: peripheral blood. This TCR was recovered from a man between 70 and 80 years old with acute or convalescent COVID-19. The J gene is TRBJ1-1, the V gene TRBV2, with TRBD1 matching 9 bases. CDR3: CASTRTGVNTEAFF. As DNA, the CDR3 is TGTGCCAGCACCCGGACAGGGGTTAACACTGAAGCTTTCTTT. Filled out from reference TRBV2 and TRBJ1-1, the complete variable domain reads EPEVTQTPSHQVTQMGQEVILRCVPISNHLYFYWYRQILGQKVEFLVSFYNNEISEKSEIFDDQFSVERPDGSNFTLKIRSTKLEDSAMYFCASTRTGVNTEAFFGQGTRLTVV.